This T cell receptor beta chain was captured by sequencing in a study of CD4 T cells in relation to SARS-CoV-2 and coronaviruses. Looking at the study overall: After less than eleven days of antigen culture, PBMC TCR beta CDR3s were sequenced. Study outcomes and limitations: Compared with monoreactive clones, crossreactive clones showed significantly weaker SARS-CoV-2 expansion.

Unexposed donor CD4+ T cells date from about 2011-2018, before the COVID-19 pandemic. Isolation of CD4+ T cells took place after around eleven days in culture. Unexposed-donor CD4+ T cells were probed with SARS-CoV-2 S/N and four cold-coronavirus spikes, cells permitting. Fresh IL-2 medium replaced half the medium on days 3 and 7. About this clone itself: Antigen unknown.

Sequencing used immunoSEQ multiplex PCR; TCRdb keeps in-frame clones, though not all of them. The sample carries under 20,000 clones, 79% recorded once. The ends lost 4 bases at V and 8 bases at J; junction bases unmatched: 8. Germline-derived CDR1 and CDR2 are SGHRS and YFSETQ. The CDR3 is 15 amino acids. This clonotype was obtained from a human donor in good health. The genes are TRBV5-1 and TRBJ2-7; 14 bases map to TRBD2. Sample: CD4+ T cells from PBMCs, cultured in vitro. The CDR3 bases are TGCGCCAGCAGCACTGGGACTAGCGGGAGTGAACAGCAGTACTTC. Translating it yields CASSTGTSGSEQQYF.